Presented here are 22 T cell receptor beta chains from one specimen sequenced in a study of neurological immune-mediated disorders. TCRdb processed the 5' RACE reads anew with MiXCR; each CDR3 protein has one entry. The table has about 55,000 distinct CDR3 sequences, 4% seen once. The sample taken for sequencing was CD4+ T cells from blood. These receptors were collected from a woman between 40 and 55 years old with multiple sclerosis.

This clonotype was seen at least ten times. The V call is TRBV5-6, the J call TRBJ1-1; 8 bases are shared with TRBD1. From germline, CDR1 is SGHDT and CDR2 YYEEEE. V shed 4 bases, J shed 0 bases, and the junction held 11 bases outside the gene matches. The CDR3 has 17 amino acids. CDR3 in amino acids: CASSTDRGSFLNTEAFF. CDR3 coding DNA: TGTGCCAGCAGCACAGACAGGGGTTCCTTTTTGAACACTGAAGCTTTCTTT.

This clonotype was counted many times. The J gene is TRBJ1-1, the V gene TRBV5-1, with a possible D match to TRBD1 (6 bases). V gave up 7 bases and J gave up 8 bases, with 12 bases separating them. In germline, CDR1 is SGHRS, CDR2 YFSETQ. This CDR3 has 11 amino acids. The CDR3 nucleotides read TGCGCCAGCTCCAAACAGGGAGAAGCTTTCTTT. Translating it yields CASSKQGEAFF.

This clonotype was seen many times. J is TRBJ2-7 and V is TRBV5-5, with 8 bases matching TRBD2. The trim removed 0 bases at V and 0 bases at J, leaving 5 bases unmatched. Germline assignment: CDR1 SGHKS and CDR2 YYEKEE (reference sequence). This CDR3 spans 16 amino acids. In nucleotides, the CDR3 is TGTGCCAGCAGCTTGGTTGCGGGGGGAATCTCCTACGAGCAGTACTTC. Translating it yields CASSLVAGGISYEQYF.

This clonotype has a count of ten or more. The genes are TRBV20-1 and TRBJ2-1; 10 positions agree with TRBD2. The CDR3 totals 15 residues. The junction had 5 bases not matched to a gene; V was cut back by 3 bases and J by 3 bases. CDR1 is DFQATT, CDR2 SNEGSKA, per germline (reference sequence). CDR3 coding DNA: TGCAGTGCTAGGGCCAGGACTAGCGGCTACAATGAGCAGTTCTTC. Encoded protein: CSARARTSGYNEQFF.

This clonotype was seen ten or more times. CDR3 nucleotide sequence: TGTGCCAGCAGCTTAAAAGGGTCTTTGGCCGGGGAGCTGTTTTTT. It yields the protein CASSLKGSLAGELFF. The chain employs TRBV7-3 and TRBJ2-2; D remains ambiguous. Germline assignment: CDR1 SGHTA and CDR2 FQGTGA. CDR3 size: 15 residues. Trimming took off 1 base at V and 6 bases at J, with 12 bases between the two ends.

This clonotype was found many times. V usage is TRBV5-1 and J usage is TRBJ2-5, with D unresolved. The germline V and J ends were trimmed by 2 bases and 0 bases, with 14 bases remaining between them. This CDR3 has 16 residues. Germline CDR1 is SGHRS and CDR2 is YFSETQ. The CDR3, as DNA: TGCGCCAGCAGCTTCCGACAAGACGGGTACCAAGAGACCCAGTACTTC. Residues: CASSFRQDGYQETQYF.

This clonotype appeared many times. This sequence joins TRBV9 and TRBJ2-1; 7 nucleotides align to TRBD2. CDR3 size: 16 residues. Germline values: CDR1 SGDLS, CDR2 YYNGEE. J lost 3 bases, V lost 0 bases, and 6 bases had no gene match. The CDR3 nucleotides are TGTGCCAGCAGCGTAGAGGGAGGCGGGGGCTACAATGAGCAGTTCTTC. Translation gives CASSVEGGGGYNEQFF.

This clonotype has a count of ten or more. DNA for the CDR3: TGCAGTGCTAGATTGGGGGCCTATGGCTACACCTTC. This encodes CSARLGAYGYTF. The chain uses TRBV20-1 and TRBJ1-2, with a tentative D call TRBD1 (6 bases). The CDR3 totals 12 residues. Germline loops: CDR1 DFQATT, CDR2 SNEGSKA (reference sequence). Trimming pared 2 bases from V and 4 bases from J, leaving 8 bases between.

This clonotype was observed at least ten times. This chain uses TRBV20-1 with TRBJ2-6, with 7 bases that match TRBD1. This CDR3 comprises 16 residues. The ends lost 4 bases at V and 2 bases at J; junction bases unmatched: 8. The germline CDR1 and CDR2 sequences are DFQATT and SNEGSKA (reference sequence). CDR3 in amino acids: CSAKDRAPTGANVLTF. In nucleotides, the CDR3 is TGCAGTGCTAAAGACAGGGCTCCGACTGGGGCCAACGTCCTGACTTTC.

There are many counts of this clonotype. The genes are TRBV5-1 and TRBJ2-1; no clear D gene. This CDR3 comprises 15 residues. The germline gives CDR1 SGHRS, CDR2 YFSETQ. V lost 1 base and J lost 4, with 12 bases in between. The CDR3 DNA reads TGCGCCAGCAGCTTGAGTAGCCTTACGTACAATGAGCAGTTCTTC. This codes for CASSLSSLTYNEQFF.

This clonotype was picked up many times. The rearrangement joins TRBV12-3 or TRBV12-4 to TRBJ1-1; weak D call: TRBD1 (5 bases). The V end was cut by 0 bases, the J end by 8 bases, with 13 bases between. The CDR3 is made up of 14 amino acids. The CDR3 nucleotides are TGTGCCAGCAGTTTAGCGGGGAGAGCAGGGGAAGCTTTCTTT. It yields the protein CASSLAGRAGEAFF.

Many counts were recorded for this clonotype. The CDR3 DNA follows: TGTGCCAGCAGTGAGGGGGGAGTAGGATACAATGAGCAGTTCTTC. It yields the protein CASSEGGVGYNEQFF. The chain recombines TRBV6-1 with TRBJ2-1, with D possibly being TRBD2 (6 bases). The CDR3 runs to 15 residues. V dropped 3 bases and J dropped 4 bases, with 13 bases sitting between them. Germline V CDR1 and CDR2: MNHNS, SASEGT.

This clonotype has at least ten counts. The chain uses TRBV5-1 and TRBJ1-4, with D perhaps matching TRBD1 (5 bases). This CDR3 is built from 15 residues. From germline, CDR1 is SGHRS and CDR2 YFSETQ. V lost 4 bases to trimming and J lost 8 bases, with 18 bases between them. The CDR3 region is CASSATGTVAEKLFF. The CDR3 nucleotides read TGCGCCAGCAGCGCGACCGGGACGGTTGCAGAAAAACTGTTTTTT.

This clonotype came up many times. The V call is TRBV10-3, the J call TRBJ2-3; D call uncertain. Trimming cost V 7 bases and J 0 bases, with 8 bases left between them. In germline, CDR1 is ENHRY, CDR2 SYGVKD. This CDR3 has 13 amino acids. Written as DNA, the CDR3 is TGTGCCATCACCGCGACTAGCACAGATACGCAGTATTTT. It yields the protein CAITATSTDTQYF.

The sample holds many counts of this clonotype. The gene calls are TRBV12-3 or TRBV12-4 and TRBJ1-5; possibly TRBD1 for D (5 bases). This CDR3 has 13 amino acids. Between the trimmed V and J ends, which lost 8 bases and 1 base, there was a span of 9 bases. CDR3 in DNA: TGTGCCAGCGGGCGGGGGAGCAATCAGCCCCAGCATTTT. Its protein product is CASGRGSNQPQHF.

This clonotype has ten or more counts. The CDR3 coding sequence is TGTGCCAGCAGCCCGTGGGCGGAAGACACTGAAGCTTTCTTT. Protein: CASSPWAEDTEAFF. The chain employs TRBV3-1 and TRBJ1-1; D not certain. Germline lookup yields CDR1 LGHDT and CDR2 YNNKEL (reference sequence). The CDR3 has 14 amino acids. Trimming pared 4 bases from V and 3 bases from J, leaving 12 bases between.

In this sample, this clonotype turned up many times. The chain recombines TRBV21-1 with TRBJ1-4; the table's D call of TRBD1 was not tested on the DNA. TRBV21-1 is classified as a pseudogene. CDR3 length equals 20 residues. The DNA of the CDR3 is TGTGCCAGCAGCAAAGAACTGAGCGGGACAGGGGATATAACTAATGAAAAACTGTTTTTT. Protein sequence: CASSKELSGTGDITNEKLFF.

This clonotype was counted many times. The chain couples TRBV7-9 to TRBJ1-4, with no clear D. CDR1 SEHNR and CDR2 FQNEAQ come from the germline V gene (reference sequence). This CDR3 has 14 residues. V shed 5 bases and J shed 0 bases, with 7 bases lying between them. The CDR3 bases are TGTGCCAGCAGCGAATATGCAACTAATGAAAAACTGTTTTTT. This encodes CASSEYATNEKLFF.

This clonotype was picked up many times. This sequence joins TRBV5-8 and TRBJ1-6; D uncertain. V was pared by 0 bases and J by 5 bases, with 6 bases between. The CDR3 is made up of 14 amino acids. CDR1 SGHTS and CDR2 YDEGEE come from the germline V gene. CDR3 in amino acids: CASSLGFNNSPLHF. The CDR3 DNA reads as TGTGCCAGCAGCTTGGGGTTCAATAATTCACCCCTCCACTTT.

This clonotype was picked up many times. The V call is TRBV20-1, the J call TRBJ2-3; 12 bases are a match to TRBD2. The V gene's germline CDR1 is DFQATT and CDR2 SNEGSKA (reference sequence). The ends lost 3 bases at V and 6 bases at J; junction bases unmatched: 1. This CDR3 comprises 13 residues. The CDR3 bases are TGCAGTGCTAGGGGGACTAGCGGGGATACGCAGTATTTT. It is translated as CSARGTSGDTQYF.

This clonotype occurred many times. V usage is TRBV20-1 and J usage is TRBJ2-3; 7 bases are shared with TRBD2. V was pared by 0 bases and J by 4 bases, with 10 bases of the junction left unmatched. Per the germline V gene, CDR1 is DFQATT and CDR2 is SNEGSKA (reference sequence). The length of the CDR3 is 16 residues. This CDR3 reads CSARDHRGGVPDTQYF. In DNA form, the CDR3 reads TGCAGTGCTAGAGATCATAGGGGAGGGGTCCCAGATACGCAGTATTTT.

This clonotype was picked up many times. The CDR3 is CASAGGITDTQYF. The CDR3 DNA follows: TGTGCCAGTGCCGGGGGCATCACAGATACGCAGTATTTT. V usage is TRBV19 and J usage is TRBJ2-3; TRBD1 or TRBD2 may be the D gene (6 bases each). Germline V gene sequence: CDR1 LNHDA, CDR2 SQIVND (reference sequence). There are 13 residues in the CDR3. The V end was cut by 8 bases, the J end by 2 bases, with 11 bases between.